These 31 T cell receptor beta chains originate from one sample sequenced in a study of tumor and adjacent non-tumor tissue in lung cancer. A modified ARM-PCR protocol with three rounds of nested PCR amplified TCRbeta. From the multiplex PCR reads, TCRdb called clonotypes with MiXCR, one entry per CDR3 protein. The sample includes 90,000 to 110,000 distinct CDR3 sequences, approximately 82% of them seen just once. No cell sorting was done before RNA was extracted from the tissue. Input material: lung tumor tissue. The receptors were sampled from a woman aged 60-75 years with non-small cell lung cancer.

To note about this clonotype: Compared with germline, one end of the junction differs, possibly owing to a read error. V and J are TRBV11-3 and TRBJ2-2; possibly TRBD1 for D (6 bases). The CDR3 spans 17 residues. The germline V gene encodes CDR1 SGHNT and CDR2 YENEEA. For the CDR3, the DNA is TGTACCAGCAGCCTTCCCCTCAGGGGTTCGAACACCAGGGAGCTGTTTTTT. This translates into CTSSLPLRGSNTRELFF. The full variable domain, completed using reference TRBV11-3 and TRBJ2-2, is EAGVVQSPRYKIIEKKQPVAFWCNPISGHNTLYWYLQNLGQGPELLIRYENEEAVDDSQLPKDRFSAERLKGVDSTLKIQPAELGDSAVYLCTSSLPLRGSNTRELFFGEGSRLTVL.

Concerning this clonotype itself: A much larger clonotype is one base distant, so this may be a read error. In DNA, the CDR3 is TGTGCCAGCATAATAGGGGGGGCGGGAAACACCATATATTTT. Residues: CASIIGGAGNTIYF. This sequence joins TRBV12-3 or TRBV12-4 and TRBJ1-3; D possibly corresponds to TRBD1 (6 bases). Trimming took 7 bases from V and 4 from J, leaving 14 bases between them. This CDR3 has 14 residues.

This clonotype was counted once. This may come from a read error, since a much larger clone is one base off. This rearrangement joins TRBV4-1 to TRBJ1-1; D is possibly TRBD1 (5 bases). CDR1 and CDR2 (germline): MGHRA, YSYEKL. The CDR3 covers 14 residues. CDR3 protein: CASSHTGSNTGAFF. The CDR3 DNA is TGCGCCAGCAGCCATACAGGATCGAACACTGGAGCTTTCTTT.

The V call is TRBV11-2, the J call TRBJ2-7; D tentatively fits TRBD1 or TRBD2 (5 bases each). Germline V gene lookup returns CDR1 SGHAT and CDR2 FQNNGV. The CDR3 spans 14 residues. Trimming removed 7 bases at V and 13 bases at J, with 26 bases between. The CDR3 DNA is TGTGCCAGCAATTGGGACCGCGGAGGATACGACCATTACTTC. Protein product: CASNWDRGGYDHYF.

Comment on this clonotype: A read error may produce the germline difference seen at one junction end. CDR3 region: CASSFDEESSCNLPLHF. In DNA, the CDR3 is TGTGCCAGCAGTTTTGATGAAGAGAGCTCCTGTAATTTACCCCTCCACTTC. V and J are TRBV6-6 and TRBJ1-6, with D unclear. Per germline, CDR1 MNHNY and CDR2 SVGAGI (reference sequence). The CDR3 has 17 residues.

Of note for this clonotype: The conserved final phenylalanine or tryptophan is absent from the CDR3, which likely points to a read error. In DNA form, the CDR3 reads TGTGCCAGGAGCGCCACCGGGACGGCCACAGATAGGCAGTATTCT. Residues: CARSATGTATDRQYS. The V call is TRBV11-2, the J call TRBJ2-3; D is possibly TRBD1 or TRBD2 (5 bases each). This CDR3 contains 15 residues. Germline CDR1 and CDR2: SGHAT and FQNNGV.

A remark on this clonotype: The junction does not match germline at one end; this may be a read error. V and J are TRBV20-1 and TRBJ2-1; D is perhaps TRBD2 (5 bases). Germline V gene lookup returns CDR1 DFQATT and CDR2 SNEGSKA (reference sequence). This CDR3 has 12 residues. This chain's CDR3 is CSATSRRGEQFF. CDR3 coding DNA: TGCAGTGCTACTAGCAGGAGAGGAGAGCAGTTCTTT.

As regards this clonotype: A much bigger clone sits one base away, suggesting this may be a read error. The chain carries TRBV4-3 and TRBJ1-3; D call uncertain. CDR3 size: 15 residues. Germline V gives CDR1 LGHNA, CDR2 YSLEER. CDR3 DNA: TGCACCAGCAGCCAAGATCTAGAGACTGGAAACACCATATATTTT. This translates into CTSSQDLETGNTIYF.

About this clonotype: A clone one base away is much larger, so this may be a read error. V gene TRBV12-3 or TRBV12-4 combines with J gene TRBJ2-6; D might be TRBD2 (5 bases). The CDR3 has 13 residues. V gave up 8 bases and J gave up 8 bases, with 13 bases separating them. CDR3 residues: CASSLSGTNVLTF. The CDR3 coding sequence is TGTGCCAGCTCCCTCTCGGGGACCAACGTCCTGACTTTC.

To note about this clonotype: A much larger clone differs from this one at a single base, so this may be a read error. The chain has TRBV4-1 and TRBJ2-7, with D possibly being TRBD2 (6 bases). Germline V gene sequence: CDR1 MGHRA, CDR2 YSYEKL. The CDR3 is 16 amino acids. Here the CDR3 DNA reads TGCGCCAGCAGCCAAGATTGGCCGGGAGACTCCTACAAGCAGTACTTC. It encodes CASSQDWPGDSYKQYF.

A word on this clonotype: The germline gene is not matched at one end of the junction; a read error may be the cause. CDR3 loop: CANSQDRTSGRRALYF. The DNA for the CDR3 is TGCGCCAACAGCCAAGATCGGACTAGCGGGAGGAGGGCGCTGTATTTT. The chain joins TRBV4-3 to TRBJ2-3; 14 nucleotides agree with TRBD2. The CDR3 covers 16 residues. The germline CDR1 and CDR2 sequences are LGHNA and YSLEER.

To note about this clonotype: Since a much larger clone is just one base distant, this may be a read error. CDR3 in amino acids: CASRQVGNMNTEAFF. CDR3 DNA: TGCGCCAGCAGGCAAGTTGGGAATATGAACACTGAAGCTTTCTTT. V and J are TRBV4-1 and TRBJ1-1; unclear D gene. The germline CDR1 and CDR2 sequences are MGHRA and YSYEKL. This CDR3 contains 15 residues.

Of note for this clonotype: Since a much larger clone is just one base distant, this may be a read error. The CDR3 DNA reads as TGTGCCAGCAGCTCCGGCAGACAAAACTATGGCTACACCTTC. Its translation: CASSSGRQNYGYTF. The chain is built from TRBV5-5 and TRBJ1-2; D ambiguous. CDR1 is SGHKS, CDR2 YYEKEE, per germline (reference sequence). Trimming left V 3 bases short and J 2 bases short, with 11 bases between. The CDR3 loop spans 14 amino acids.

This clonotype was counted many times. CDR3 bases: TGTGCCAGCAGTTCTCGACTACTGCACATGGAGACCCAGTACTTC. The encoded protein is CASSSRLLHMETQYF. V gene TRBV6-2 or TRBV6-3 combines with J gene TRBJ2-5, with D possibly matching TRBD2 (5 bases). CDR3 length equals 15 residues. Trimming left V 4 bases short and J 5 bases short, with 17 bases between. Germline V gene sequence: CDR1 MNHEY, CDR2 SVGEGT.

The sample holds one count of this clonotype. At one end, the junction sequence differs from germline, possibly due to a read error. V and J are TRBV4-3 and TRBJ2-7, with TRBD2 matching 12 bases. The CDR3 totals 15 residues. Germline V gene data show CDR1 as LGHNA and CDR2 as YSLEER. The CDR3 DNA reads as TGCGCCAGCAGCCAAGGGACTAGCGGGACCTACGAGCAGCGCTTC. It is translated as CASSQGTSGTYEQRF.

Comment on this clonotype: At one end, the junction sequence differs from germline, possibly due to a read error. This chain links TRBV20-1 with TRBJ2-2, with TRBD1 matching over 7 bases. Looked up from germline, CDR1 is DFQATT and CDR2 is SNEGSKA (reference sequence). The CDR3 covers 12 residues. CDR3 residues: CSAYGQAGELFF. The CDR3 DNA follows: TGCAGTGCTTATGGACAGGCCGGGGAGCTCTTTTTT.

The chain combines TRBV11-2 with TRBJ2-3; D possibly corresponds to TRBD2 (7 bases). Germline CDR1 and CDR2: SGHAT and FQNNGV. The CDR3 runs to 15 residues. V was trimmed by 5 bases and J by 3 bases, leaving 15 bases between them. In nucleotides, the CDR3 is TGTGCCAGCAGCCGGACAGCGGGGACAACAGATACGCAGTATTTT. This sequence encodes CASSRTAGTTDTQYF.

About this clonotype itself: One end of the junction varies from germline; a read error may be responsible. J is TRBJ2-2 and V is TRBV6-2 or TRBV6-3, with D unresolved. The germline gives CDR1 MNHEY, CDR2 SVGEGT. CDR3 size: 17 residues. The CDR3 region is CACSYTQQRTNTGELFF. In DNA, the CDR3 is TGTGCCTGCAGTTACACCCAACAGAGGACCAACACAGGGGAGCTGTTTTTT.

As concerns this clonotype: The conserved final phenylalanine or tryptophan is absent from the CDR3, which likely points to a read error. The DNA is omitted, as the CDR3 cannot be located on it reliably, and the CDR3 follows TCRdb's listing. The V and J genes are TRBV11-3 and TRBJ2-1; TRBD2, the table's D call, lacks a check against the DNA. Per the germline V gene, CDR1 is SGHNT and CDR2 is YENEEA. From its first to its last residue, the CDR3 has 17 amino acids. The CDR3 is CASSLELTSWSHNEQLL.

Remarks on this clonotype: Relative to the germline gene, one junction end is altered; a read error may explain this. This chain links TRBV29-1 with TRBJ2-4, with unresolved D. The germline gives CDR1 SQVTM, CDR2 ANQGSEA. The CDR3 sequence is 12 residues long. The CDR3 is CSVTRWLNIHFF. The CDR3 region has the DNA TGCAGCGTTACCAGGTGGCTGAACATTCACTTCTTC.

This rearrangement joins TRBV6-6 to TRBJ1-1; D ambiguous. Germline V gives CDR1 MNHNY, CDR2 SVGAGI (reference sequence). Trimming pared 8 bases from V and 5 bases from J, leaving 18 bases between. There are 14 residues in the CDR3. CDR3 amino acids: CASCILMGGTEAFF. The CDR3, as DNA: TGTGCCAGCTGTATACTTATGGGTGGGACTGAAGCTTTCTTT.

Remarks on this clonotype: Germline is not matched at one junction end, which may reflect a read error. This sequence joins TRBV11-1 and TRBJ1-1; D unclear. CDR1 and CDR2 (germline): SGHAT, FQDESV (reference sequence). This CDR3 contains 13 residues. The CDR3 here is CASSLDRNTGAFF. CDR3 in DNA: TGTGCCAGCAGTCTGGACCGCAACACTGGAGCTTTCTTT.

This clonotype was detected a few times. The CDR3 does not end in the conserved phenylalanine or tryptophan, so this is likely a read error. CDR3 amino acids: CASSYETGNQPQHY. CDR3 DNA sequence: TGTGCCAGCAGTTATGAGACAGGGAATCAGCCCCAGCATTAT. The chain is built from TRBV6-2 or TRBV6-3 and TRBJ1-5; 7 bases are a match to TRBD1. J was trimmed by 4 bases and V by 3 bases; bases with no gene match: 3. CDR3 length: 14 amino acids. Germline V CDR1 and CDR2: MNHEY, SVGEGT.

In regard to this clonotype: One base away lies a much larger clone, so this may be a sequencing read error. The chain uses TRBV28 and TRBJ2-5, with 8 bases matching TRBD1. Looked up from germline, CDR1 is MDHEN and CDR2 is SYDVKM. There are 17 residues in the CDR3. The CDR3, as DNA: TGTGCCAGCAGTCCACAACTCGGACAGGGCAACCAAGGGACCCAGTACTTC. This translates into CASSPQLGQGNQGTQYF.

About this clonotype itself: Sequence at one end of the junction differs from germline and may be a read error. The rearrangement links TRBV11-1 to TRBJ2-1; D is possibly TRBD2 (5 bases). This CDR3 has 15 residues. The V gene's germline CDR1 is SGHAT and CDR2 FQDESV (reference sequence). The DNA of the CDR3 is TGTGTCAGCAGCCTATTGGGGAGAGGTTTCAATGAGCAGTTCTTC. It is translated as CVSSLLGRGFNEQFF.

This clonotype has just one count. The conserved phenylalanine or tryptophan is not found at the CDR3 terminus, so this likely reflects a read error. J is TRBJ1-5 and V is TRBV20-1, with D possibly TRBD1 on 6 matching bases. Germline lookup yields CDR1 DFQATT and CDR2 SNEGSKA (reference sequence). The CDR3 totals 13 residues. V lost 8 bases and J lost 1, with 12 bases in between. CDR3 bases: TGCAGTCCTTCCGGGGGCAGCAATCAGCCCCAGCATATT. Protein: CSPSGGSNQPQHI.

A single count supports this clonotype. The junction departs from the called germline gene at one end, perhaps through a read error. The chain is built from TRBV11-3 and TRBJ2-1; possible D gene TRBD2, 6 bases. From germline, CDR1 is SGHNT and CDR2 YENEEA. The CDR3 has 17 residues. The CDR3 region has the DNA TGTGCCAGCAGCATAGAGTTGACTAGAGGGAACCACAACGAGCAGTTCTTC. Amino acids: CASSIELTRGNHNEQFF.

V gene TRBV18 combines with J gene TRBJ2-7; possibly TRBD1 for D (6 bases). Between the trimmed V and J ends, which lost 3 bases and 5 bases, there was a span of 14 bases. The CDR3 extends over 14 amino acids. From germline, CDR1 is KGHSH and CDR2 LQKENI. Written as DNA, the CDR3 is TGTGCCAGCTCACCGTTGACAGGTAGTCACGAGCAGTACTTC. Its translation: CASSPLTGSHEQYF. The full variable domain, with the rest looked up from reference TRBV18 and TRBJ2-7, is NAGVMQNPRHLVRRRGQEARLRCSPMKGHSHVYWYRQLPEEGLKFMVYLQKENIIDESGMPKERFSAEFPKEGPSILRIQQVVRGDSAAYFCASSPLTGSHEQYFGPGTRLTVT.

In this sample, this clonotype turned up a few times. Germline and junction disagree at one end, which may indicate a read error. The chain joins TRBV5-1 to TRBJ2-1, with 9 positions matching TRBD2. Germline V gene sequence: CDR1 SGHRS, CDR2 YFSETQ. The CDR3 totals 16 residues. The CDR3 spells CASSELAGASYNEHFF. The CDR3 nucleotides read TGCGCCAGCAGCGAATTAGCGGGGGCATCCTACAATGAGCACTTCTTC.

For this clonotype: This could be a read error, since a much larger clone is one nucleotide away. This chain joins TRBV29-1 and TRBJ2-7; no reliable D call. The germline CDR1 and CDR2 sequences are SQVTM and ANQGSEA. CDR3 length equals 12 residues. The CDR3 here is CNVEKSLSEQYF. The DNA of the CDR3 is TGCAACGTTGAAAAGTCGCTGAGTGAGCAGTACTTC.

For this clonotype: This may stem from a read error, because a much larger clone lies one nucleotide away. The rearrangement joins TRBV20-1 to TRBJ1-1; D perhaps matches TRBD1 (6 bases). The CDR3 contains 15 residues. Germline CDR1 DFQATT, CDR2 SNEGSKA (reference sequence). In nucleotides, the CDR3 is TGCAGTGCCCAACCCCCCAGGGTGCGGGACACTGTAGCTTTCTTT. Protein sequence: CSAQPPRVRDTVAFF.